One sample yielded the 32 T cell receptor beta chains listed below, sequenced in a study of blood T cells in healthy people across ages (dated by TCRdb to between 2014 and 2017). To prepare the library, 5' RACE was applied. A second roughly 7 to 11 cycle PCR used a sample-barcoded 5' primer and a J-beta primer mix. TCRdb reprocessed the public reads (quality trimming at Q25 with fastp, clone calling with MiXCR) and kept in-frame beta chains. Rows are combined by CDR3 protein, so each entry shows the most common genes and DNA. Across this sample there are 1.5 million to 2 million distinct CDR3 sequences, with 39% seen only once. Together, the top ten hold approximately 22% of the sample. What was sequenced was blood. The receptors come from a human donor in good health.

The chain couples TRBV12-3 or TRBV12-4 to TRBJ1-3; D might be TRBD1 (6 bases). Between the trimmed V and J ends, which lost 6 bases and 5 bases, there was a span of 14 bases. The CDR3 has 14 amino acids. CDR3 DNA: TGTGCCAGCAGCCACGACAGGACCAGAAACACCATATATTTT. Translation gives CASSHDRTRNTIYF.

The J gene is TRBJ2-4, the V gene TRBV12-3 or TRBV12-4, with a tentative D call TRBD2 (5 bases). The end of the DNA fits TRBJ2-7 better, so the J call may be wrong. The CDR3 totals 15 residues. CDR3 residues: CASTTTRGLAYEQYF. The CDR3 bases are TGTGCCAGCACCACCACGAGAGGGTTGGCCTACGAGCAGTACTTC.

This clonotype was observed at least ten times. This chain connects TRBV6-2 or TRBV6-3 to TRBJ2-5; 10 nucleotides agree with TRBD2. The CDR3 consists of 15 residues. The V gene's germline CDR1 is MNHEY and CDR2 SVGEGT. Germline trimming cut 4 bases from V and 7 bases from J; bases unmatched to any gene: 9. The CDR3: CASSSIAGGRGTQYF. The DNA of the CDR3 is TGTGCCAGCAGTTCGATAGCGGGGGGCCGGGGGACCCAGTACTTC.

This clonotype was seen more than once but under ten times. In DNA form, the CDR3 reads TGTGCCACCCAGACAGCCAACCAAGAGACCCAGTACTTC. Protein: CATQTANQETQYF. V usage is TRBV7-9 and J usage is TRBJ2-5, with D perhaps matching TRBD1 (5 bases). The CDR3 contains 13 residues. Germline lookup yields CDR1 SEHNR and CDR2 FQNEAQ (reference sequence). Trimming stripped 10 bases from V and 0 bases from J, with 12 bases between.

This clonotype was detected ten times or more. V gene TRBV6-5 combines with J gene TRBJ2-3; D is perhaps TRBD1 (5 bases). Germline V gene lookup returns CDR1 MNHEY and CDR2 SVGAGI. CDR3 size: 14 residues. Trimming removed 5 bases from V and 2 bases from J, with 11 bases in between. CDR3 protein: CASSPRQYTDTQYF. CDR3 nucleotides: TGTGCCAGCAGTCCACGACAGTACACAGATACGCAGTATTTT.

The CDR3 bases are TGTGCCAGCAACTTCGGGAACTCCGGGGGCTACACCTTC. It codes for CASNFGNSGGYTF. The genes are TRBV9 and TRBJ1-2; D not resolved. The germline V and J ends were trimmed by 6 bases and 8 bases, with 17 bases remaining between them. From germline, CDR1 is SGDLS and CDR2 YYNGEE. There are 13 residues in the CDR3.

This clonotype has ten or more counts. This chain uses TRBV7-3 with TRBJ2-6; D call uncertain. Trimming left V 3 bases short and J 0 bases short, with 9 bases between. Germline V gives CDR1 SGHTA, CDR2 FQGTGA. This CDR3 spans 16 amino acids. The CDR3 loop is CASSFASSSGANVLTF. The DNA for the CDR3 is TGTGCCAGCAGCTTCGCATCTTCCTCTGGGGCCAACGTCCTGACTTTC.

In its sample, this clonotype was seen a few times. The rearrangement links TRBV5-1 to TRBJ1-1; maybe TRBD1 (6 bases). CDR1 and CDR2 from the germline V gene are SGHRS and YFSETQ. The CDR3 has 15 residues. V was cut by 5 bases and J by 0 bases, with 14 bases left in between. The CDR3 nucleotides read TGCGCCAGCAGTTGGGGGGCAGGGGTGAACACTGAAGCTTTCTTT. Translation: CASSWGAGVNTEAFF.

This clonotype was recorded only once. The chain carries TRBV9 and TRBJ1-2; no clear D. Deletions cut 4 bases from V and 8 bases from J, with 21 bases between. CDR3 length: 15 residues. The germline gives CDR1 SGDLS, CDR2 YYNGEE. In nucleotides, the CDR3 is TGTGCCAGCAGCCCCGCGGACCATCCAAAAGGAGGCTACACCTTC. Its protein product is CASSPADHPKGGYTF.

J is TRBJ1-2 and V is TRBV6-2 or TRBV6-3; D perhaps matches TRBD1 (6 bases). Germline V gene lookup returns CDR1 MNHEY and CDR2 SVGEGT. The CDR3 runs to 12 residues. Trimming shortened V by 9 bases and J by 9 bases, and 17 bases separated the two germline ends. CDR3 sequence (DNA): TGTGCCAGTTCATACGAGGGGGATAGCTACACCTTC. Residues: CASSYEGDSYTF.

This clonotype was detected a few times. The chain links TRBV7-2 to TRBJ1-1; 9 bases align to TRBD1. J lost 4 bases, V lost 5 bases, and 8 bases had no gene match. This CDR3 spans 15 amino acids. CDR1 is SGHTA and CDR2 is FQGNSA in the germline V gene. For the CDR3, the DNA is TGTGCCAGCAGCGGGGACAGGGTCGGGAGCACTGAAGCTTTCTTT. Protein: CASSGDRVGSTEAFF. Together with reference TRBV7-2 and TRBJ1-1, the CDR3 gives the full variable domain: GAGVSQSPSNKVTEKGKDVELRCDPISGHTALYWYRQSLGQGLEFLIYFQGNSAPDKSGLPSDRFSAERTGGSVSTLTIQRTQQEDSAVYLCASSGDRVGSTEAFFGQGTRLTVV.

This rearrangement joins TRBV9 to TRBJ2-3, with TRBD2 matching 8 bases. Germline values: CDR1 SGDLS, CDR2 YYNGEE. This CDR3 is 15 amino acids long. V gave up 3 bases and J gave up 2 bases; unmatched junction bases: 5. CDR3: CASSAGSGDTDTQYF. The CDR3 DNA sequence: TGTGCCAGCAGCGCGGGTAGCGGGGACACAGATACGCAGTATTTT.

The chain combines TRBV5-1 with TRBJ1-2; 7 nucleotides agree with TRBD1. CDR1 SGHRS and CDR2 YFSETQ come from the germline V gene. The CDR3 has 14 residues. J was trimmed by 7 bases and V by 4 bases; bases with no gene match: 10. CDR3 coding DNA: TGCGCCAGCAGCCCCGGACAGGTTTCGGGTGGCTACACCTTC. Translated: CASSPGQVSGGYTF.

CDR3 in amino acids: CAVGTEQTNEQFF. CDR3 DNA sequence: TGTGCTGTAGGGACCGAACAAACTAATGAGCAGTTCTTC. The chain joins TRBV7-7 to TRBJ2-1; D might be TRBD1 or TRBD2, each matching 5 bases. Germline CDR1 SSHAT, CDR2 FNYEAQ (reference sequence). This CDR3 spans 13 amino acids.

Worth noting for this clonotype: Compared with germline, one end of the junction differs, possibly owing to a read error. The V call is TRBV3-1, the J call TRBJ1-2; D not resolved. The CDR3 covers 14 residues. CDR1 LGHDT and CDR2 YNNKEL come from the germline V gene (reference sequence). The CDR3, as DNA: TGTGCCTGCAGCCATGCTTACACCGCCTATGGCTACACCTTC. Its translation: CACSHAYTAYGYTF.

The CDR3 loop reads CASSPEGGLYQETQYF. CDR3 coding DNA: TGTGCCAGCAGCCCCGAGGGAGGACTCTATCAAGAGACCCAGTACTTC. The rearrangement uses TRBV9 and TRBJ2-5; tentative D call: TRBD2 (6 bases). This CDR3 has 16 amino acids. The germline V gene encodes CDR1 SGDLS and CDR2 YYNGEE. The V end was cut by 4 bases, the J end by 2 bases, with 18 bases between.

CDR3 in amino acids: CASSQSPRQGRGGYTF. The CDR3 DNA reads as TGCGCCAGCAGCCAAAGCCCACGACAGGGAAGGGGTGGCTACACCTTC. V gene TRBV4-3 combines with J gene TRBJ1-2, with 7 bases that match TRBD1. Germline-derived CDR1 and CDR2 are LGHNA and YSLEER. There are 16 residues in the CDR3. Trimming removed 2 bases from V and 7 bases from J; junction bases left unmatched: 13.

The table lists this clonotype with a few counts. The chain uses TRBV15 and TRBJ2-7; unclear D gene. The CDR3 has 15 residues. The germline gives CDR1 LNHNV, CDR2 YYDKDF (reference sequence). The V end lost 3 bases, the J end lost 9 bases, and 21 bases lay between the germline ends. The CDR3 DNA reads TGTGCCACCAGCAGGGAGACACAAACCCCTTTTGGGCAGTACTTC. Its protein product is CATSRETQTPFGQYF.

CDR3 nucleotide sequence: TGTGCCAGCAGTGAGGGGTTGGGGTTTGGCAATCAGCCCCAGCATTTT. As protein: CASSEGLGFGNQPQHF. This chain connects TRBV2 to TRBJ1-5; unclear D gene. The CDR3 totals 16 residues. V was trimmed by 3 bases and J by 2 bases, leaving 14 bases between them. Germline V lookup: CDR1 SNHLY, CDR2 FYNNEI.

This clonotype came up a few times. This sequence joins TRBV29-1 and TRBJ2-5, with D uncertain. This CDR3 is built from 13 residues. Germline CDR1 reads SQVTM; CDR2 reads ANQGSEA. V lost 4 bases and J lost 1, with 10 bases in between. CDR3 sequence (DNA): TGCAGCGTTGGAGGAGTTGTCCAAGAGACCCAGTACTTC. It is translated as CSVGGVVQETQYF.

The CDR3 here is CASSQESAETQYF. The CDR3 DNA reads TGTGCCAGCAGCCAAGAATCAGCGGAGACGCAGTATTTT. The genes are TRBV3-1 and TRBJ2-3; D perhaps matches TRBD2 (5 bases). Trimming removed 0 bases from V and 9 bases from J, with 10 bases in between. Germline-derived CDR1 and CDR2 are LGHDT and YNNKEL (reference sequence). The CDR3 has 13 residues.

The chain uses TRBV19 and TRBJ2-7; D is unresolved. With 3 bases removed from V and 1 base from J, the gap between germline ends came to 7 bases. Germline CDR1 LNHDA, CDR2 SQIVND (reference sequence). This CDR3 comprises 13 residues. In DNA form, the CDR3 reads TGTGCCAGTAGTATGGCTGAATCCTACGAGCAGTACTTC. The encoded protein is CASSMAESYEQYF.

This clonotype was picked up a small number of times. The chain uses TRBV5-1 and TRBJ2-3; 7 nucleotides agree with TRBD2. Germline-derived CDR1 and CDR2 are SGHRS and YFSETQ. The CDR3 spans 14 residues. Losses at the gene ends were 1 base for V and 2 bases for J; bases not matched to a gene: 1. Here the CDR3 reads CASSLLAATDTQYF. DNA of the CDR3: TGCGCCAGCAGCTTGCTAGCGGCCACAGATACGCAGTATTTT.

This sequence joins TRBV4-1 and TRBJ2-7, with 9 positions matching TRBD1. CDR1 is MGHRA, CDR2 YSYEKL, per germline. Unmatched junction bases numbered 13, after V lost 6 bases and J lost 4 bases. The CDR3 runs 16 residues. The CDR3 nucleotides are TGCGCCAGCAGTCGCACCATACAGGGGGCGCGGTACGAGCAGTACTTC. The encoded protein is CASSRTIQGARYEQYF.

CDR3 in amino acids: CSVEIIPGNTEAFF. Here the CDR3 DNA reads TGCAGCGTTGAAATCATACCAGGGAACACTGAAGCTTTCTTT. The rearrangement links TRBV29-1 to TRBJ1-1, with D hard to call. CDR3 length: 14 residues. The germline gives CDR1 SQVTM, CDR2 ANQGSEA. V was cut by 2 bases and J by 1 base, with 11 bases left in between.

This clonotype was seen many times. This chain joins TRBV29-1 and TRBJ2-1; no clear D. The CDR3 extends over 11 amino acids. The germline V and J ends were trimmed by 4 bases and 6 bases, with 7 bases remaining between them. Germline loops: CDR1 SQVTM, CDR2 ANQGSEA. As DNA, the CDR3 is TGCAGCGTTGTTGGTTTCAATGAGCAGTTCTTC. It is translated as CSVVGFNEQFF.

This clonotype showed up just once. The V gene is TRBV7-2, the J gene TRBJ2-1; the D gene is possibly TRBD2 (6 bases). With 3 bases removed from V and 8 bases from J, the gap between germline ends came to 14 bases. Germline V gene lookup returns CDR1 SGHTA and CDR2 FQGNSA. The CDR3 loop spans 14 amino acids. For the CDR3, the DNA is TGTGCCAGCAGCTTGGGCAGGGAGGTCGATGAGCAGTTCTTC. Its protein product is CASSLGREVDEQFF.

V is TRBV11-2 and J is TRBJ1-2; D remains unclear. Trimming left V 2 bases short and J 2 bases short, with 15 bases between. The CDR3 spans 16 residues. The germline V gene has CDR1 SGHAT and CDR2 FQNNGV. In DNA form, the CDR3 reads TGTGCCAGCAGCTTAAATCCAGCTATACCGAACTATGGCTACACCTTC. Translation gives CASSLNPAIPNYGYTF.

The chain recombines TRBV21-1 with TRBJ1-5; the table assigns TRBD1, which was not confirmed against the DNA. TRBV21-1 constitutes a pseudogene. The CDR3 has 16 residues. CDR3 bases: TGTGCCAGCAGCAAAGCGATGGGACAGTGCAATCAGCCCCAGCATTTT. This translates into CASSKAMGQCNQPQHF.

This clonotype has just a few counts. The rearrangement uses TRBV9 and TRBJ2-7; D may correspond to TRBD1 or TRBD2 (5 bases each). Germline V gives CDR1 SGDLS, CDR2 YYNGEE. The germline V and J ends were trimmed by 0 bases and 4 bases, with 14 bases remaining between them. CDR3 length equals 15 residues. This CDR3 is CASSVDARGWYEQYF. The CDR3, as DNA: TGTGCCAGCAGCGTAGACGCCCGGGGCTGGTACGAGCAGTACTTC. Variable domain in full (rest from reference TRBV9 and TRBJ2-7): DSGVTQTPKHLITATGQRVTLRCSPRSGDLSVYWYQQSLDQGLQFLIQYYNGEERAKGNILERFSAQQFPDLHSELNLSSLELGDSALYFCASSVDARGWYEQYFGPGTRLTVT.

This clonotype showed up just a few times. The chain is built from TRBV7-2 and TRBJ1-6; D is possibly TRBD1 (5 bases). V lost 5 bases, J lost 4 bases, and 12 bases lay in between. The germline V gene encodes CDR1 SGHTA and CDR2 FQGNSA. The CDR3 spans 15 residues. CDR3 bases: TGTGCCAGCAGCCCCGACAGTCTATATAATTCACCCCTCCACTTT. This codes for CASSPDSLYNSPLHF.

The gene calls are TRBV5-1 and TRBJ2-7; 7 bases line up with TRBD1. Trimming removed 7 bases from V and 0 bases from J; junction bases left unmatched: 7. The germline gives CDR1 SGHRS, CDR2 YFSETQ. The CDR3 has 14 residues. The CDR3 loop is CASHRTGNSYEQYF. Here the CDR3 DNA reads TGCGCCAGCCATCGGACAGGAAACTCCTACGAGCAGTACTTC.